The clone carrying this T cell receptor beta chain was found many times. Researchers took RNA transcripts and amplified TCR beta CDR3 regions from them. An opening RT-PCR round employed HTBI primers and preceded a second-round multiplex PCR. TCRdb passed the multiplex PCR reads through MiXCR, listing each CDR3 protein once. This repertoire shows about 590,000 distinct CDR3 sequences, less than 45% found once; its top ten account for 3.5% to 5%. This CDR3 is 14 amino acids long. V shed 5 bases, J shed 5 bases, and the junction held 3 bases outside the gene matches. In germline, CDR1 is SNHLY, CDR2 FYNNEI. This entry comes from a study of Graves' ophthalmopathy and Graves' hyperthyroidism.

The sequenced material came from peripheral blood or thyroid tissue (not recorded which). This sequence was found in an adult man with Graves' hyperthyroidism. This chain uses TRBV2 with TRBJ2-7; 13 bases agree with TRBD2. CDR3 residues: CASSYGTSGDEQYF. The DNA of the CDR3 is TGTGCCAGCAGTTACGGGACTAGCGGGGACGAGCAGTACTTC.